The entry that follows covers one T cell receptor beta chain sequence. Germline V CDR1 and CDR2: SGHRS, YFSETQ. With 1 base removed from V and 3 bases from J, the gap between germline ends came to 5 bases. The CDR3 spans 12 residues. This entry belongs to a study of cytomegalovirus exposure and HLA in healthy donors. It was healthy bone marrow donors who served as donors. 60 Vbeta and 13 Jbeta primers were used in PCR. Sequencing was performed with immunoSEQ multiplex PCR; in TCRdb, only in-frame clones are kept and a portion is missing. The sample records about 150,000 clones, roughly 85% being singletons.

The V and J genes are TRBV5-1 and TRBJ2-7, with D unclear. The sample was PBMCs. This TCR came from a boy younger than 10 in good health and CMV-seronegative. CDR3 loop: CASSLFGYEQYF. DNA of the CDR3: TGCGCCAGCAGCTTGTTCGGCTACGAGCAGTACTTC.